A single sample gave rise to the 26 T cell receptor beta chains below, sequenced in a study of beta chain features in type 1 diabetes. Every isolated RNA sample was fully reverse transcribed, so sequencing captured expressed TCRB transcripts. Here immunoSEQ multiplex PCR was the method, and the copy in TCRdb shows in-frame clones only, minus some. The table shows about 350,000 clones, with around 19% occurring only once. The sequenced sample was naive CD4+ T cells from blood. The source is a woman between 18 and 30 years old in good health.

The gene calls are TRBV25-1 and TRBJ2-1; 7 positions match TRBD2. V lost 6 bases, J lost 7 bases, and 6 bases stayed unmatched. Germline loops: CDR1 MGHDK, CDR2 SYGVNS. The CDR3 consists of 13 residues. In DNA form, the CDR3 reads TGTGCCAGCAGCAAAGCGGGACGGAATGAGCAGTTCTTC. Its protein product is CASSKAGRNEQFF.

This chain uses TRBV10-3 with TRBJ1-6; no firm D call. The CDR3 is made up of 16 amino acids. The germline gives CDR1 ENHRY, CDR2 SYGVKD. The V and J ends lost 3 bases and 6 bases respectively, with 15 bases between them. In DNA, the CDR3 is TGTGCCATCAGTGATTACGAGGAGTCTCCTAATTCACCCCTCCACTTT. Protein product: CAISDYEESPNSPLHF.

This clone has more than one count but fewer than ten. The rearrangement joins TRBV5-1 to TRBJ1-1, with 7 positions matching TRBD1. From germline, CDR1 is SGHRS and CDR2 YFSETQ. This CDR3 comprises 15 residues. V trimming: 0 bases; J trimming: 5 bases; junction bases outside the gene matches: 7. Here the CDR3 DNA reads TGCGCCAGCAGCTTGGGAGGGGGCGCAGGGACTGAAGCTTTCTTT. This codes for CASSLGGGAGTEAFF.

This clone was seen only a few times. CDR3 region: CSVQPHRGGTDTQYF. In DNA form, the CDR3 reads TGCAGCGTTCAACCCCACAGGGGCGGCACAGATACGCAGTATTTT. The V call is TRBV29-1, the J call TRBJ2-3, with TRBD1 matching 7 bases. The trim removed 5 bases at V and 1 base at J, leaving 9 bases unmatched. There are 15 residues in the CDR3. Germline CDR1 reads SQVTM; CDR2 reads ANQGSEA.

CDR3 in amino acids: CAWSRGGTNYGYTF. The CDR3 nucleotides read TGTGCCTGGAGTAGGGGCGGAACTAACTATGGCTACACCTTC. The genes are TRBV30 and TRBJ1-2; possible D gene TRBD1, 5 bases. From germline, CDR1 is GTSNPN and CDR2 SVGIG (reference sequence). The V end was cut by 2 bases, the J end by 0 bases, with 10 bases between. This CDR3 is 14 amino acids long.

The chain carries TRBV18 and TRBJ2-1, with 8 bases lining up with TRBD2. Per germline, CDR1 KGHSH and CDR2 LQKENI. The V gene end was trimmed by 4 bases and the J gene end by 7 bases; junction bases not matched to a gene: 21. The CDR3 totals 19 residues. CDR3 bases: TGTGCCAGCTCACACCAAGGTGGGCAAGGAGCGGGGGCCCCGAATGAGCAGTTCTTC. It codes for CASSHQGGQGAGAPNEQFF.

This clone appeared once. Other DNA sequences within the sample encode an identical CDR3. The V gene is TRBV2, the J gene TRBJ1-2; 9 nucleotides agree with TRBD1. Losses at the gene ends were 4 bases for V and 0 bases for J; bases not matched to a gene: 0. Looked up from germline, CDR1 is SNHLY and CDR2 is FYNNEI. CDR3 length: 14 amino acids. CDR3 DNA sequence: TGTGCCAGCAGTGGACAGGGGGCTAACTATGGCTACACCTTC. Amino acids: CASSGQGANYGYTF. The full variable domain, with the rest looked up from reference TRBV2 and TRBJ1-2, is EPEVTQTPSHQVTQMGQEVILRCVPISNHLYFYWYRQILGQKVEFLVSFYNNEISEKSEIFDDQFSVERPDGSNFTLKIRSTKLEDSAMYFCASSGQGANYGYTFGSGTRLTVV.

The chain recombines TRBV4-1 with TRBJ2-3, with D perhaps TRBD2 (5 bases). CDR1 is MGHRA and CDR2 is YSYEKL in the germline V gene. V dropped 7 bases and J dropped 4 bases, with 24 bases sitting between them. The CDR3 length is 17 residues. The CDR3 DNA follows: TGCGCCAGCAACGCAAACCGACACGGAGACGGGGCAGATACGCAGTATTTT. It translates to CASNANRHGDGADTQYF.

In this sample, this clone turned up a few times. The chain recombines TRBV19 with TRBJ1-5; D is unresolved. Trimming took off 3 bases at V and 5 bases at J, with 5 bases between the two ends. Germline V CDR1 and CDR2: LNHDA, SQIVND (reference sequence). This CDR3 is 12 amino acids long. CDR3 in DNA: TGTGCCAGTAGTATCTCGGATCAGCCCCAGCATTTT. It translates to CASSISDQPQHF.

The CDR3 here is CASGSPGQPRGNEKLFF. The CDR3 coding sequence is TGCGCCAGCGGGTCACCGGGACAGCCACGGGGTAATGAAAAACTGTTTTTT. V usage is TRBV4-1 and J usage is TRBJ1-4; the match to TRBD1 covers 7 bases. CDR1 is MGHRA, CDR2 YSYEKL, per germline. CDR3 length: 17 residues. After removal of 8 bases from V and 4 bases from J, the junction contained 16 bases not matched to a gene.

The chain has TRBV10-3 and TRBJ1-5, with 8 nucleotides matching TRBD1. Trimming at V came to 3 bases and at J to 7 bases, leaving 5 bases not matched to a gene. CDR1 and CDR2 (germline): ENHRY, SYGVKD. CDR3 length equals 14 residues. The CDR3 DNA is TGTGCCATCAGTGACACCGGACAGGGCCAGCCCCAGCATTTT. Protein: CAISDTGQGQPQHF.

The chain joins TRBV28 to TRBJ1-1, with 7 positions matching TRBD1. The germline gives CDR1 MDHEN, CDR2 SYDVKM. J gave up 1 base and V 8 bases, and 4 bases lay outside the gene matches. CDR3 size: 13 residues. CDR3 sequence reads: CASETGANTEAFF. CDR3 coding DNA: TGTGCCAGCGAAACAGGGGCGAACACTGAAGCTTTCTTT.

This clone was seen more than once but under ten times. The genes are TRBV30 and TRBJ2-2, with D hard to call. This CDR3 is built from 12 residues. Germline V lookup: CDR1 GTSNPN, CDR2 SVGIG (reference sequence). The V gene lost 7 bases and the J gene lost 0 bases, with 6 bases spanning the gap. The CDR3 spells CASNTNTGELFF. The CDR3 DNA reads TGTGCCTCCAACACGAACACCGGGGAGCTGTTTTTT.

This sequence joins TRBV30 and TRBJ1-2; D call uncertain. CDR3 length: 13 amino acids. V was pared by 0 bases and J by 2 bases, with 7 bases between. Germline CDR1 is GTSNPN and CDR2 is SVGIG (reference sequence). The CDR3 spells CAWSVRENYGYTF. CDR3 DNA sequence: TGTGCCTGGAGTGTACGGGAAAACTATGGCTACACCTTC.

This clone was found a few times. The rearrangement links TRBV7-2 to TRBJ2-4; TRBD1 is a possible D gene (6 bases). CDR1 SGHTA and CDR2 FQGNSA come from the germline V gene. V dropped 1 base and J dropped 1 base, with 11 bases sitting between them. The CDR3 sequence is 16 residues long. The DNA for the CDR3 is TGTGCCAGCAGCTTAGTCCAGGGGTGGGCCAAAAACATTCAGTACTTC. Translating gives CASSLVQGWAKNIQYF.

This clone was seen only a few times. Additional DNA sequences in this sample encode the identical CDR3. This chain joins TRBV2 and TRBJ1-1, with 7 bases aligning to TRBD1. J was trimmed by 1 base and V by 4 bases; bases with no gene match: 0. The germline V gene has CDR1 SNHLY and CDR2 FYNNEI. The CDR3 runs 13 residues. CDR3 amino acids: CASSGQGNTEAFF. DNA of the CDR3: TGTGCCAGCAGTGGACAGGGGAACACTGAAGCTTTCTTT. Full variable domain (outside the CDR3, taken from reference TRBV2 and TRBJ1-1): EPEVTQTPSHQVTQMGQEVILRCVPISNHLYFYWYRQILGQKVEFLVSFYNNEISEKSEIFDDQFSVERPDGSNFTLKIRSTKLEDSAMYFCASSGQGNTEAFFGQGTRLTVV.

This clone was detected a few times. The chain's CDR3 is CASSGRQGEKLFF. The CDR3 DNA follows: TGTGCCAGCAGTGGGCGACAGGGCGAAAAACTGTTTTTT. This rearrangement joins TRBV27 to TRBJ1-4, with 7 bases aligning to TRBD1. In germline, CDR1 is MNHEY, CDR2 SMNVEV (reference sequence). V shed 5 bases, J shed 8 bases, and the junction held 5 bases outside the gene matches. The CDR3 covers 13 residues.

CDR3 DNA: TGTGCCAGCAGCGGCCCCAGGATGGAGACCCAGTACTTC. Translation gives CASSGPRMETQYF. The chain has TRBV5-4 and TRBJ2-5; the D is unclear. CDR1 is SGHNT and CDR2 is YYREEE in the germline V gene (reference sequence). The V end lost 4 bases, the J end lost 5 bases, and 12 bases lay between the germline ends. The CDR3 is 13 amino acids.

This clone was counted a few times. V usage is TRBV11-2 and J usage is TRBJ2-1; TRBD2 matches 9 bases. Germline CDR1 and CDR2: SGHAT and FQNNGV. After removal of 1 base from V and 10 bases from J, the junction contained 8 bases not matched to a gene. This CDR3 contains 15 residues. CDR3: CASSLVRGREGEQFF. CDR3 bases: TGTGCCAGCAGCTTAGTTCGCGGGAGGGAGGGCGAGCAGTTCTTC. The variable domain in full, completed from reference TRBV11-2 and TRBJ2-1, reads EAGVAQSPRYKIIEKRQSVAFWCNPISGHATLYWYQQILGQGPKLLIQFQNNGVVDDSQLPKDRFSAERLKGVDSTLKIQPAKLEDSAVYLCASSLVRGREGEQFFGPGTRLTVL.

The chain has TRBV19 and TRBJ2-4; 11 bases line up with TRBD2. The CDR3 loop spans 14 amino acids. Per germline, CDR1 LNHDA and CDR2 SQIVND (reference sequence). Trimming cost V 6 bases and J 5 bases; bases outside gene matches: 3. The CDR3 reads CASSKGLAENIQYF. The CDR3 region has the DNA TGTGCCAGTAGCAAGGGACTAGCGGAAAACATTCAGTACTTC.

Note on this clone: One junction end disagrees with the germline gene, perhaps due to a read error. V is TRBV7-2 and J is TRBJ2-5; D may be TRBD1 (6 bases). The CDR3 length is 13 residues. Germline CDR1 and CDR2: SGHTA and FQGNSA. This chain's CDR3 is CASSSILTGLPHF. The CDR3 nucleotides read TGTGCCAGCAGCTCAATACTTACAGGGTTGCCGCACTTC.

This clone has only a few counts. Distinct nucleotide sequences in the sample also encode this CDR3. The V gene is TRBV5-1, the J gene TRBJ2-3; D gene unclear. Germline V gene sequence: CDR1 SGHRS, CDR2 YFSETQ. The CDR3 consists of 14 residues. V gave up 0 bases and J gave up 3 bases, with 8 bases separating them. In DNA, the CDR3 is TGCGCCAGCAGCTTGGACTCCGGGACAGATACGCAGTATTTT. As protein: CASSLDSGTDTQYF.

This clone was counted only a few times. The gene calls are TRBV4-2 and TRBJ1-1; D possibly corresponds to TRBD1 (6 bases). The CDR3 covers 15 residues. V was clipped by 6 bases and J by 4 bases, with 18 bases between them. Looked up from germline, CDR1 is LGHNA and CDR2 is YNFKEQ. DNA for the CDR3: TGTGCCAGCAGTCCGAGGCAGGGGTCGGGCACTGAAGCTTTCTTT. Encoded protein: CASSPRQGSGTEAFF.

The chain joins TRBV7-9 to TRBJ1-2; 8 bases align to TRBD1. The V and J ends lost 3 bases and 8 bases, in that order; junction bases with no gene match: 8. Germline assignment: CDR1 SEHNR and CDR2 FQNEAQ (reference sequence). This CDR3 contains 14 residues. CDR3 bases: TGTGCCAGCAGCTTGGACAGGGTTGATCGGGGCTACACCTTC. It specifies CASSLDRVDRGYTF. Using reference TRBV7-9 and TRBJ1-2 for the parts outside the CDR3, the full variable domain is DTGVSQNPRHKITKRGQNVTFRCDPISEHNRLYWYRQTLGQGPEFLTYFQNEAQLEKSRLLSDRFSAERPKGSFSTLEIQRTEQGDSAMYLCASSLDRVDRGYTFGSGTRLTVV.

In this sample, this clone turned up a few times. This chain joins TRBV7-9 and TRBJ2-3; 10 nucleotides match TRBD2. The CDR3 totals 17 residues. V trimming: 0 bases; J trimming: 2 bases; junction bases outside the gene matches: 5. CDR1 and CDR2 (germline): SEHNR, FQNEAQ (reference sequence). Here the CDR3 reads CASSLAPTSGNTDTQYF. The CDR3, as DNA: TGTGCCAGCAGCTTAGCCCCCACTAGCGGGAACACAGATACGCAGTATTTT.

This clone was seen only a few times. The chain combines TRBV2 with TRBJ2-1, with 7 bases fitting TRBD2. The CDR3 runs 14 residues. The trim removed 6 bases at V and 6 bases at J, leaving 8 bases unmatched. CDR1 is SNHLY, CDR2 FYNNEI, per germline. Here the CDR3 reads CASRGLSGPNEQFF. The CDR3 DNA is TGTGCCAGCAGGGGACTAAGCGGCCCCAATGAGCAGTTCTTC.